The sequence of this TCR beta chain was determined in a study of CD8+CD57+ T cells in acquired aplastic anemia. As for the study in general: Mean DNA quantity obtained from sorted CD4+ and CD8+ cells was about 3.2 ug.

Genomic DNA, the template, was used for profiling of the TCR beta VDJ and CDR3. TCRdb analysed the reads with MiXCR anew, one entry per CDR3 protein. This table has about 420,000 distinct CDR3 sequences, about two thirds appearing once. Germline assignment: CDR1 SGHTA and CDR2 FQGNSA. The CDR3 is made up of 14 amino acids. Deletions cut 6 bases from V and 14 bases from J, with 23 bases between. The sample was sorted CD4+, CD8+, or CD8+CD57+ T cells (not recorded which) from PBMCs. The chain joins TRBV7-2 to TRBJ1-3; possibly TRBD1 for D (5 bases). The source is a human donor in good health, serving as a control. The CDR3 sequence is CASSLQACGNALYF. The CDR3, as DNA: TGTGCCAGCAGTTTACAGGCCTGTGGAAACGCTTTATATTTT.